This T cell receptor beta chain was observed in a study of blood T cell repertoires in COVID-19 (dated by TCRdb to 2020 to 2021). Study-wide context: The collaborator samples originated in the United States, Italy and Spain and spanned the acute and convalescent phases of COVID-19. The material from the prospective study consisted of cDNA or gDNA derived from T cells, B-cell-depleted T cells, or PBMCs. Subjects who had been exposed to COVID-19, were actively infected with it, or had recovered from it provided the deeply sampled blood TCRbeta repertoires that made up the dataset. A freely available public database, intended as a resource for researchers studying the immune response to SARS-CoV-2, is where the repertoires were released. The samples were drawn from the first 160 participants of the ongoing ImmuneRACE study and from some 1,300 subjects provided by 6 global collaborators. A de-identified subject ID, COVID-19 status, age in years and sex were almost always included in the sample metadata. Where available, HLA class I and class II types were taken from metadata supplied by the sample provider and were not determined by assay-based typing.

Study-wide findings and limitations: The amount of clinical and demographic metadata varied by source and participant and was provided uncurated.

TCRbeta CDR3 regions were amplified from genomic DNA by means of the immunoSEQ Assay, a bias-controlled multiplex PCR. The study's processing was this. Within the assay, amplification of reference gene primers was used to estimate how many nucleated cells each sample contained. Sequence reads were collapsed and filtered to measure the absolute abundance of every unique TCRbeta CDR3 rearrangement. Productive Simpson clonality was computed per sample as the square root of Simpson's diversity index over productive rearrangements. TCRdb retrieved this table from immuneACCESS and kept in-frame rearrangements only. Not all clones are present; in checked studies, unresolved V genes account for under half, and no reason is known for the remainder. For V, J and clone size, that table is used; D and trimming come from the DNA. The table for this sample lists tens of thousands of clones; roughly 90% of them were counted only once. 1.3% of the sample comes from the top ten.

Turning to this clone: What this receptor recognizes is not known. No base qualities exist here, and no much larger clone lies one base off it.

CDR1 is given as SGHNT and CDR2 as YYREEE, both from the germline V gene (reference sequence). Ends trimmed: V by 2 bases, J by 5 bases; bases unmatched to a gene: 6. Its CDR3 holds 16 amino acids, cysteine through phenylalanine. The read is trimmed to its CDR3 DNA, 48 bases read in frame from base 1. The collaborating institutions used their own protocols to collect whole blood in K2EDTA tubes. Collaborator samples were shipped for TCRbeta analysis as frozen whole blood, isolated PBMCs, or DNA extracted from either sample type. This chain joins TRBV5-4 to TRBJ2-5, with 13 bases matching TRBD2. The source of this sequence is a man aged 60-69 years with acute or convalescent COVID-19. The sample consisted of peripheral blood. The CDR3 loop reads CASSFRLAGGLETQYF. The DNA sequence follows: TGTGCCAGCAGCTTTCGACTAGCGGGGGGCCTCGAGACCCAGTACTTC. With all but the CDR3 taken from the reference TRBV5-4 and TRBJ2-5 genes, the full variable domain is: ETGVTQSPTHLIKTRGQQVTLRCSSQSGHNTVSWYQQALGQGPQFIFQYYREEENGRGNFPPRFSGLQFPNYSSELNVNALELDDSALYLCASSFRLAGGLETQYFGPGTRLLVL.